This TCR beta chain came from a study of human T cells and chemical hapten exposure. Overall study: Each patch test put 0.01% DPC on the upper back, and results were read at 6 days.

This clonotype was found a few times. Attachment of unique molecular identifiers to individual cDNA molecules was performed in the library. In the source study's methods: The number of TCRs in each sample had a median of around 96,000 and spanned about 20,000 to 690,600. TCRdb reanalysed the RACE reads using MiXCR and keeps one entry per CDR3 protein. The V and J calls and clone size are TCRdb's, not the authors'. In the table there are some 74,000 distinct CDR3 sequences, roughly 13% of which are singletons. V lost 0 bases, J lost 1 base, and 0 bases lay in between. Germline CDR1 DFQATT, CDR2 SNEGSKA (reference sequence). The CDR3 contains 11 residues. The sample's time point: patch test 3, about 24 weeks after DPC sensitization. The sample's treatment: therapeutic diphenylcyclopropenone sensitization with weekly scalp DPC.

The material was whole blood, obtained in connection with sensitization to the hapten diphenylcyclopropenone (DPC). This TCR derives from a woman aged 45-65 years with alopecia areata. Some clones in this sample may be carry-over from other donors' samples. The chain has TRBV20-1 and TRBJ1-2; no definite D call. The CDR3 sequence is CSARDNYGYTF. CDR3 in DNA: TGCAGTGCTAGAGATAACTATGGCTACACCTTC.